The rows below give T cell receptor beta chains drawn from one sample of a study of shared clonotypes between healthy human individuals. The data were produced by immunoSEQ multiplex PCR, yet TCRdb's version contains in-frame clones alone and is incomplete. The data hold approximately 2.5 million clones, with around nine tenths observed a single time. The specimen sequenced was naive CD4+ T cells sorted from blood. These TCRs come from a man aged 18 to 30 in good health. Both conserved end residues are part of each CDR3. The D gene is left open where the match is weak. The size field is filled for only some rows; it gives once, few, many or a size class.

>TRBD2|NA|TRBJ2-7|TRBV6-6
TGTGCCAGCAGCCCCAGCCAGGGGCGGGGGGCCTACGAGCAGTACTTC
CASSPSQGRGAYEQYF
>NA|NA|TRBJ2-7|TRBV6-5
TGTGCCAGCAGTTACTCGAGGCAGGGCTACGAGCAGTACTTC
CASSYSRQGYEQYF
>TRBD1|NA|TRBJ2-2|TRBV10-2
TGCGCCAGCTACAGGGGGGCGAACACCGGGGAGCTGTTTTTT
CASYRGANTGELFF
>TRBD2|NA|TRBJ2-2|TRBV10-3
TGTGCCATCAGTCTCTCGTCGGGAGGGGTCACCGGGGAGCTGTTTTTT
CAISLSSGGVTGELFF
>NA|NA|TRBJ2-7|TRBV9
TGTGCCAGCAGCGTAGCTACGGGCGCCGGTTACGAGCAGTACTTC
CASSVATGAGYEQYF
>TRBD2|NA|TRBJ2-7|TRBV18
TGTGCCAGCTCACCAAACGACGCTAGCGGGGGAGGTTACGAGCAGTACTTC
CASSPNDASGGGYEQYF
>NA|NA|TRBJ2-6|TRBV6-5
TGTGCCAGCAGTAGAGGGAGCTCTGGGGCCAACGTCCTGACTTTC
CASSRGSSGANVLTF
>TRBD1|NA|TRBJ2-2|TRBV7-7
TGTGCTAGCAGCCCTATCGACAGGGATACCGGGGAGCTGTTTTTT
CASSPIDRDTGELFF
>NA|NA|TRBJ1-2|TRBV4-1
TGCGCCAGCAGCCAAGACCAGGGGAGGGGGAGCTCTGGCTATGGCTACACCTTC
CASSQDQGRGSSGYGYTF
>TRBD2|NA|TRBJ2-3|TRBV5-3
TGTGCCAGAAGCTTGGCAAAGGGGCTAGCGGGAGTCGGGCGCACAGATACGCAGTATTTT
CARSLAKGLAGVGRTDTQYF
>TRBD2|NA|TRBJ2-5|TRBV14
TGTGCCAGCAGCCAACCGTTCGCGGGGGGCCTGGAGACCCAGTACTTC
CASSQPFAGGLETQYF
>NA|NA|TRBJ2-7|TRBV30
TGTGCCTGGAGTGTATGGGGAGTCAACGTGCGCGAGCAGTACTTC
CAWSVWGVNVREQYF
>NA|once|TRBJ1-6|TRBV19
TGTGCCAGTACGGCCAGACGAAATTCACCCCTCCACTTT
CASTARRNSPLHF
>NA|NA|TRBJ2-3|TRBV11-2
TGTGCCAGCAGCTCCCAGACGACAGATACGCAGTATTTT
CASSSQTTDTQYF
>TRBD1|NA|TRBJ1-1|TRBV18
TGTGCCAGCTCGTCCGCTTCCGGGACAGGGATCACTGAAGCTTTCTTT
CASSSASGTGITEAFF
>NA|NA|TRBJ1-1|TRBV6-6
TGTGCCAGCAGCCCTAGGCCCCTTATGGAAGCTTTCTTT
CASSPRPLMEAFF
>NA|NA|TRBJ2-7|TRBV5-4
TGTGCCAGCACCTTGGGGGGTCGGGGAACCGAGCAGTACTTC
CASTLGGRGTEQYF
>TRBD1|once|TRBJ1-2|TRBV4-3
TGCGCCAGCAGCCAACTAGGGACAGGGGACTATGGCTACACCTTC
CASSQLGTGDYGYTF
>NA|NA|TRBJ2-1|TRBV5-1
TGCGCCAGCAGCTTGGTAGGGGGCTCCTACAATGAGCAGTTCTTC
CASSLVGGSYNEQFF
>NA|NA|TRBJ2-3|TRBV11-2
TGTGCCAGCAGCTTATCTCCCAGGCTCAGGGAAGGGCCAGATACGCAGTATTTT
CASSLSPRLREGPDTQYF
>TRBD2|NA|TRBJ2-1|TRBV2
TGTGCCAGCAGTGAAGGGCCGGGGGGCTACAATGAGCAGTTCTTC
CASSEGPGGYNEQFF
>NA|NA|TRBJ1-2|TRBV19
TGTGCCAGTAGTATAATGGCAGGACTCTCCCTATATGGCTACACCTTC
CASSIMAGLSLYGYTF
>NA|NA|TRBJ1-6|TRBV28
TGTGCCAGCAGTCCGGGAGGGTATAATTCACCCCTCCACTTT
CASSPGGYNSPLHF
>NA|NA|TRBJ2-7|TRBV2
TGTGCCAGCAGTAAAAGGACGGCCAGCTCCTACGAGCAGTACTTC
CASSKRTASSYEQYF